This T cell receptor (beta chain) was profiled in a study of cytomegalovirus exposure and HLA in healthy donors. Study-level points and caveats: Accounts indicate the classifier identified cytomegalovirus status with strong specificity and sensitivity.

Assay: immunoSEQ multiplex PCR; the TCRdb copy retains only in-frame clones and omits some. Here the sample spans 250,000 or so clones, around 89% being singletons. Germline values: CDR1 SGDLS, CDR2 YYNGEE. Trimming removed 3 bases from V and 4 bases from J, with 8 bases in between. The length of the CDR3 is 14 residues. A word on this clone: Its target is unknown.

The sequence was obtained from a young woman in good health and CMV-seronegative. This chain links TRBV9 with TRBJ2-6, with a tentative D call TRBD2 (5 bases). The sequencing input was PBMCs. The CDR3 sequence: CASSEGAGANVLTF. CDR3 DNA sequence: TGTGCCAGCAGCGAGGGAGCCGGGGCCAACGTCCTGACTTTC.